This T cell receptor beta chain was retrieved from a study of cytomegalovirus exposure and HLA in healthy donors. Looking at the study overall: An early release of data contained about 85 million unique TCRs, which came from HLA-typed donors. Study findings and constraints: A later analysis reportedly identified an Asian-associated ancestry cluster as carrying fewer N-insertions than the 666-donor mean. V- and J-gene trimming in TCR beta was tied to a missense DCLRE1C variant by an analysis performed later.

The PCR was carried out with 60 Vbeta primers and 13 Jbeta primers. The assay was immunoSEQ multiplex PCR, and TCRdb's table has in-frame clones only and misses some. Of 98,000 or so clones listed, around 9.1% were seen once; the top ten hold about 5%. As regards this clone: Antigen: not known.

Trimming stripped 2 bases from V and 8 bases from J, with 15 bases between. The CDR3 contains 15 residues. CDR1 and CDR2 from the germline V gene are SGHVS and FQNEAQ. Donors likely had unrecorded immune exposures despite being nominally healthy when sampled. The chain has TRBV7-8 and TRBJ1-4, with D possibly TRBD1 on 6 matching bases. The sample taken for sequencing was PBMCs. The TCR originated in a man aged 35-49 years in good health and CMV-seropositive. CDR3 residues: CASSLRTAPREKLFF. Written as DNA, the CDR3 is TGTGCCAGCAGCTTAAGGACAGCCCCCAGGGAAAAACTGTTTTTT.